One sample yielded the 21 T cell receptor beta chains listed below, sequenced in a study of monozygotic twins with cystic fibrosis. Clones were sequenced by immunoSEQ multiplex PCR, and TCRdb holds only the in-frame ones, with some missing. The table shows roughly 30,000 clones, with roughly 90% occurring only once. Material for sequencing was blood. Receptor source: a girl aged 2 to 10 with cystic fibrosis.

The CDR3: CASSYTATGYFWEQYF. CDR3 bases: TGTGCCAGCAGTTACACGGCGACAGGTTACTTCTGGGAGCAGTACTTC. The chain combines TRBV6-5 with TRBJ2-7, with a weak D call TRBD1 (6 bases). V shed 2 bases and J shed 7 bases, with 21 bases lying between them. Germline V gene data show CDR1 as MNHEY and CDR2 as SVGAGI. There are 16 residues in the CDR3.

This rearrangement joins TRBV4-1 to TRBJ1-1; no clear D gene. This CDR3 contains 17 residues. The V and J ends lost 4 bases and 3 bases respectively, with 21 bases between them. CDR1 is MGHRA, CDR2 YSYEKL, per germline. Written as DNA, the CDR3 is TGCGCCAGCAGCCCAAGCCGAGGGAAGGTAACGGACACTGAAGCTTTCTTT. Translation gives CASSPSRGKVTDTEAFF.

The gene calls are TRBV28 and TRBJ2-7; either TRBD1 or TRBD2 may fit D (5 bases each). CDR3 length: 13 residues. Germline CDR1 MDHEN, CDR2 SYDVKM. The V end lost 1 base, the J end lost 4 bases, and 8 bases lay between the germline ends. CDR3 protein: CASSLLGEYEQYF. The CDR3 DNA is TGTGCCAGCAGTTTATTGGGGGAGTACGAGCAGTACTTC.

The chain is built from TRBV7-6 and TRBJ1-4; D is unresolved. Per germline, CDR1 SGHVS and CDR2 FNYEAQ. Deletions cut 0 bases from V and 2 bases from J, with 10 bases between. The CDR3 length is 16 residues. The CDR3 spells CASSLAGVQTNEKLFF. CDR3 nucleotides: TGTGCCAGCAGCTTAGCCGGGGTGCAGACTAATGAAAAACTGTTTTTT. Drawing the rest from reference TRBV7-6 and TRBJ1-4, the complete variable domain is GAGVSQSPRYKVTKRGQDVALRCDPISGHVSLYWYRQALGQGPEFLTYFNYEAQQDKSGLPNDRFSAERPEGSISTLTIQRTEQRDSAMYRCASSLAGVQTNEKLFFGSGTQLSVL.

This sequence joins TRBV5-4 and TRBJ2-1, with D perhaps matching TRBD1 (6 bases). Trimming cost V 3 bases and J 8 bases, with 24 bases left between them. The CDR3 is 17 amino acids. The germline V gene encodes CDR1 SGHNT and CDR2 YYREEE (reference sequence). The CDR3 loop reads CASSWKPGHGDVDEQFF. The CDR3 DNA reads TGTGCCAGCAGCTGGAAGCCGGGACACGGCGACGTTGATGAGCAGTTCTTC.

The chain couples TRBV9 to TRBJ2-1, with 9 bases identical to TRBD2. The V gene end was trimmed by 3 bases and the J gene end by 5 bases; junction bases not matched to a gene: 6. In germline, CDR1 is SGDLS, CDR2 YYNGEE. The CDR3 sequence is 15 residues long. CDR3 bases: TGTGCCAGCAGCGCTCTAGCGGGATTAAACAATGAGCAGTTCTTC. Protein product: CASSALAGLNNEQFF.

The J gene is TRBJ2-1, the V gene TRBV4-2; the D gene is possibly TRBD1 (6 bases). The CDR3 totals 15 residues. Germline V gives CDR1 LGHNA, CDR2 YNFKEQ. Trimming removed 1 base at V and 9 bases at J, with 16 bases between. In DNA form, the CDR3 reads TGTGCCAGCAGCCAAGGGTCAGGGGTCGAGAGTGAGCAGTTCTTC. It yields the protein CASSQGSGVESEQFF.

V is TRBV5-4 and J is TRBJ1-1; possible D gene TRBD1, 5 bases. CDR1 SGHNT and CDR2 YYREEE come from the germline V gene (reference sequence). Trimming removed 6 bases from V and 4 bases from J, with 16 bases in between. The CDR3 is made up of 14 amino acids. Written as DNA, the CDR3 is TGTGCCAGCACCCAAAGCGGGGCAGGCACTGAAGCTTTCTTT. Translating gives CASTQSGAGTEAFF.

V is TRBV7-8 and J is TRBJ2-7; TRBD2 matches at 9 bases. V trimming: 4 bases; J trimming: 5 bases; junction bases outside the gene matches: 9. Germline V CDR1 and CDR2: SGHVS, FQNEAQ. CDR3 length equals 15 residues. The CDR3 DNA reads as TGTGCCAGCAGCTCAGCCGGGACTAGCAGCCACGAGCAGTACTTC. This codes for CASSSAGTSSHEQYF.

The chain employs TRBV4-1 and TRBJ1-5; D perhaps matches TRBD1 (5 bases). Germline V CDR1 and CDR2: MGHRA, YSYEKL. The germline V and J ends were trimmed by 4 bases and 6 bases, with 13 bases remaining between them. The length of the CDR3 is 14 residues. CDR3 amino acids: CASSPPGYGQPQHF. In DNA, the CDR3 is TGCGCCAGCAGCCCCCCAGGGTACGGTCAGCCCCAGCATTTT.

The sample holds one count of this clone. The chain joins TRBV5-1 to TRBJ1-2, with D tentatively TRBD1 (5 bases). Looked up from germline, CDR1 is SGHRS and CDR2 is YFSETQ. The ends were cut back, 4 bases at V and 2 bases at J, with 15 bases in the middle. The CDR3 sequence is 15 residues long. CDR3 in DNA: TGCGCCAGCAGCCCCTGGGACGGCTTGAACTATGGCTACACCTTC. Translation: CASSPWDGLNYGYTF. Supplemented by reference TRBV5-1 and TRBJ1-2, the full variable domain reads KAGVTQTPRYLIKTRGQQVTLSCSPISGHRSVSWYQQTPGQGLQFLFEYFSETQRNKGNFPGRFSGRQFSNSRSEMNVSTLELGDSALYLCASSPWDGLNYGYTFGSGTRLTVV.

The rearrangement links TRBV7-2 to TRBJ2-7; perhaps TRBD1 as D (5 bases). This CDR3 region has 14 residues. V lost 3 bases, J lost 2 bases, and 11 bases lay in between. Germline V CDR1 and CDR2: SGHTA, FQGNSA. CDR3 region: CASSFLGEAYEQYF. In nucleotides, the CDR3 is TGTGCCAGCAGCTTCCTAGGGGAAGCCTACGAGCAGTACTTC.

This chain joins TRBV18 and TRBJ1-1; 11 bases map to TRBD1. The ends lost 6 bases at V and 4 bases at J; junction bases unmatched: 4. The V gene's germline CDR1 is KGHSH and CDR2 LQKENI. The CDR3 covers 14 residues. The CDR3 DNA follows: TGTGCCAGCTCCCCCGGGACAGGGGGCACTGAAGCTTTCTTT. This encodes CASSPGTGGTEAFF.

This chain joins TRBV10-3 and TRBJ2-7; tentative D call: TRBD1 (6 bases). The CDR3 loop spans 16 amino acids. Trimming took 4 bases from V and 3 from J, leaving 19 bases between them. Looked up from germline, CDR1 is ENHRY and CDR2 is SYGVKD. CDR3 protein: CAISGSQGQSIYEQYF. In DNA form, the CDR3 reads TGTGCCATCAGTGGGTCACAGGGTCAGTCGATCTACGAGCAGTACTTC.

The chain's CDR3 is CASSEAGRSTDTQYF. For the CDR3, the DNA is TGTGCCAGCAGTGAGGCGGGACGTAGCACAGATACGCAGTATTTT. The J gene is TRBJ2-3, the V gene TRBV6-4; a weak D match, TRBD2 (6 bases). Trimming took 3 bases from V and 0 from J, leaving 10 bases between them. From germline, CDR1 is MRHNA and CDR2 SNTAGT. The CDR3 consists of 15 residues.

The genes are TRBV7-9 and TRBJ1-4, with D hard to call. From germline, CDR1 is SEHNR and CDR2 FQNEAQ (reference sequence). Trimming took off 3 bases at V and 8 bases at J, with 13 bases between the two ends. The CDR3 length is 14 residues. The CDR3 loop reads CASSLLGSSEKLFF. As DNA, the CDR3 is TGTGCCAGCAGCTTGCTAGGGAGTTCGGAAAAACTGTTTTTT. Filled out from reference TRBV7-9 and TRBJ1-4, the complete variable domain reads DTGVSQNPRHKITKRGQNVTFRCDPISEHNRLYWYRQTLGQGPEFLTYFQNEAQLEKSRLLSDRFSAERPKGSFSTLEIQRTEQGDSAMYLCASSLLGSSEKLFFGSGTQLSVL.

This chain uses TRBV7-8 with TRBJ2-1, with D perhaps TRBD2 (6 bases). CDR1 and CDR2 (germline): SGHVS, FQNEAQ. Trimming cost V 4 bases and J 0 bases, with 10 bases left between them. CDR3 length: 15 amino acids. The DNA for the CDR3 is TGTGCCAGCAGCTCGGTCGGGAGCTCCTACAATGAGCAGTTCTTC. This encodes CASSSVGSSYNEQFF.

The V and J genes are TRBV5-1 and TRBJ1-6, with 9 bases fitting TRBD1. Germline V gives CDR1 SGHRS, CDR2 YFSETQ. The V and J ends lost 4 bases and 10 bases, in that order; junction bases with no gene match: 9. CDR3 length: 15 residues. The CDR3 nucleotides read TGCGCCAGCAGCCAGAAGGGACAGGGTGGCTCACCCCTCCACTTT. It yields the protein CASSQKGQGGSPLHF.

This chain joins TRBV5-6 and TRBJ2-6; 10 positions agree with TRBD2. This CDR3 spans 17 amino acids. Germline V gene data show CDR1 as SGHDT and CDR2 as YYEEEE. Trimming at V came to 4 bases and at J to 2 bases, leaving 6 bases not matched to a gene. CDR3 loop: CASSRSSGSTGANVLTF. The CDR3 DNA reads as TGTGCCAGCAGCCGCTCTAGCGGGAGTACTGGGGCCAACGTCCTGACTTTC.

The V call is TRBV5-8, the J call TRBJ1-1, with D perhaps TRBD1 (5 bases). The germline gives CDR1 SGHTS, CDR2 YDEGEE. Trimming left V 0 bases short and J 5 bases short, with 23 bases between. The CDR3 totals 18 residues. Here the CDR3 reads CASSLGPGPSGPMTEAFF. The CDR3 DNA sequence: TGTGCCAGCAGCTTGGGACCGGGACCCAGTGGGCCTATGACTGAAGCTTTCTTT.

This sequence joins TRBV5-6 and TRBJ2-1; 10 bases fit TRBD2. CDR1 is SGHDT and CDR2 is YYEEEE in the germline V gene. Trimming cost V 0 bases and J 0 bases; bases outside gene matches: 3. This CDR3 has 17 amino acids. The CDR3 bases are TGTGCCAGCAGCTTGGGAGCGGGAGGGTTCTCCTACAATGAGCAGTTCTTC. It is translated as CASSLGAGGFSYNEQFF.